The present entry profiles one TCR beta chain with its context. This sample is drawn from a study of blood T cell repertoires in COVID-19. Turning to the study itself: Acute and convalescent COVID-19 samples came from the United States, Italy and Spain. The cDNA or gDNA used as material had been derived from T cells, B-cell-depleted T cells, or PBMCs.

Per the authors' pipeline: Amplified reference gene primers provided the basis for estimating nucleated cell counts. Libraries were prepared by immunoSEQ multiplex PCR; TCRdb keeps only in-frame clonotypes and omits some of them. V, J and clone size reflect that table, while D and trimming were determined from the DNA. The table includes 75,000 to 100,000 clones, around four fifths detected once. There are 17 residues in the CDR3. V lost 5 bases, J lost 2 bases, and 8 bases stayed unmatched. Germline V lookup: CDR1 MNHEY, CDR2 SMNVEV (reference sequence). The chain joins TRBV27 to TRBJ2-2; 10 nucleotides line up with TRBD1. This clonotype was obtained from an elderly woman with acute or convalescent COVID-19. The material sequenced was peripheral blood. CDR3 in DNA: TGTGCCAGCAGTGAGGACAGGGGGTCTGGAAACACCGGGGAGCTGTTTTTT. This codes for CASSEDRGSGNTGELFF.